The sequence of this TCR beta chain was determined in a study of CD8 T cells in ankylosing spondylitis. This clonotype was seen a few times. MiXCR, applied by TCRdb to the 5' RACE reads, yields one record per CDR3 protein. This sample yields more than 30,000 distinct CDR3 sequences, of which 13% are seen a single time; more than 25% belongs to the top ten. Germline CDR1 is MNHEY and CDR2 is SVGEGT. Trimming removed 4 bases from V and 5 bases from J, with 12 bases in between. This CDR3 is 13 amino acids long. This TCR was recovered from a male donor with ankylosing spondylitis. The V and J genes are TRBV6-2 or TRBV6-3 and TRBJ2-7; the D call may be TRBD1 or TRBD2 (5 bases each). The material sequenced was synovial fluid, either unsorted or a sorted T cell fraction (not recorded which). The CDR3 protein is CASSFNRGDEQYF. In DNA form, the CDR3 reads TGTGCCAGCAGTTTTAACCGGGGCGACGAGCAGTACTTC.